A single sample is the source of the 2 T cell receptor beta chains below, sequenced in a study of control samples from healthy donors and cancer patients. Assay: immunoSEQ multiplex PCR; the TCRdb copy retains only in-frame clones and omits some. This table holds 150,000 to 200,000 clones, around 92% found once. Sequencing was performed on blood. The receptors were sampled from a woman aged 25-40 years in good health.

The chain uses TRBV5-1 and TRBJ2-1; 11 bases align to TRBD2. Germline V gene lookup returns CDR1 SGHRS and CDR2 YFSETQ. The V and J ends lost 3 bases and 7 bases, in that order; junction bases with no gene match: 0. The CDR3 is 13 residues long. CDR3 sequence reads: CASSSSGRNEQFF. The CDR3 DNA reads TGCGCCAGCAGCTCTAGCGGGAGGAATGAGCAGTTCTTC.

The gene calls are TRBV3-1 (or the pseudogene TRBV3-2) and TRBJ2-3, with TRBD2 matching over 9 bases. Germline V gives CDR1 LGHDT, CDR2 YNNKEL (reference sequence). The CDR3 runs to 15 residues. V dropped 4 bases and J dropped 3; count of bases not matched to a gene: 5. The CDR3, as DNA: TGTGCCAGCAGCCCTCATAGCGGGAGAACAGATACGCAGTATTTT. The encoded protein is CASSPHSGRTDTQYF.